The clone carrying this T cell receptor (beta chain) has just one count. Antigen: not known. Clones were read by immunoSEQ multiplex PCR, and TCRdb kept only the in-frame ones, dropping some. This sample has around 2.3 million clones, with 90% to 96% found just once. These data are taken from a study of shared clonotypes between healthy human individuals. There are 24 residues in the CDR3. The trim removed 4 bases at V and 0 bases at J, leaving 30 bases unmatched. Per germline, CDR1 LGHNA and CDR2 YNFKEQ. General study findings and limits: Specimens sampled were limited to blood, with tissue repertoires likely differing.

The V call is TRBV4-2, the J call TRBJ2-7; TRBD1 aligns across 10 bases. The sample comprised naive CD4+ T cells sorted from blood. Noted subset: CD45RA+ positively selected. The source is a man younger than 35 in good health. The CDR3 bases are TGTGCCAGCAGCCGGAATGACGAAGCCCCGACAGGGGGCAGGGCTAGCGGTAGCTCCTACGAGCAGTACTTC. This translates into CASSRNDEAPTGGRASGSSYEQYF.